The T cell receptor (beta chain) under discussion was sequenced for a study of OX40 agonist ivuxolimab in advanced cancers. Overall study: The mean age was about 57 years, ranging from about 20 to 85, with 65% to 90% of participants male. Study-level findings and limits: At 0.1 to 3.0 mg/kg, CD4+ and CD8+ blood T cells expanded clonally by week 6.

The CDR3 contains 15 residues. Trimming stripped 2 bases from V and 0 bases from J, with 10 bases between. Germline V CDR1 and CDR2: MNHNY, SVGAGI (reference sequence). On this clone itself: The antigen remains unidentified.

Using immunoSEQ multiplex PCR, the repertoire was profiled, and TCRdb retains in-frame clones only, with some absent. The top ten clones hold less than 0.75% of a sample with under 75,000 clones, roughly 89% of them seen once. Any history of autoimmune disease or systemic immunosuppression disqualified patients. Blood specimens came from baseline, cycle 4 day 1, and cycle 7 day 1. V gene TRBV6-6 combines with J gene TRBJ2-5, with a weak D call TRBD1 (5 bases). This specimen was CD4+ or CD8+ T cells sorted from blood, taken in a trial of the OX40 agonist ivuxolimab. The TCR sequence derives from an adult with an advanced solid tumor such as melanoma, head and neck, liver or kidney cancer. The CDR3 bases are TGTGCCAGCAGTTACCGACGACAGTACCAAGAGACCCAGTACTTC. Protein: CASSYRRQYQETQYF.